The 15 T cell receptor beta chains below were found in one sample sequenced in a study of shared T cell receptors in the human thymus. Sequencing used immunoSEQ multiplex PCR; TCRdb keeps in-frame clones, though not all of them. The repertoire includes hundreds of thousands of clones, roughly 88% of them detected once, and approximately 0.011% sits in the top ten. Separately, the same data were catalogued under a study of human thymus T cells.

Sequenced: thymocytes. These receptors were obtained from a boy younger than two with a congenital heart defect.

In its sample, this clone was seen a few times. V gene TRBV5-6 combines with J gene TRBJ2-3; perhaps TRBD2 as D (5 bases). CDR1 is SGHDT and CDR2 is YYEEEE in the germline V gene. V was clipped by 4 bases and J by 2 bases, with 14 bases between them. The CDR3 extends over 15 amino acids. For the CDR3, the DNA is TGTGCCAGCAGCCCCATCGGGGAATCCACAGATACGCAGTATTTT. This codes for CASSPIGESTDTQYF.

This sequence joins TRBV11-3 and TRBJ2-1; TRBD2 matches 7 bases. V trimming: 5 bases; J trimming: 0 bases; junction bases outside the gene matches: 4. This CDR3 spans 15 amino acids. CDR1 is SGHNT, CDR2 YENEEA, per germline. The CDR3 region has the DNA TGTGCCAGCAGCGCTAGCGGAACCTCCTACAATGAGCAGTTCTTC. Amino acids: CASSASGTSYNEQFF.

The chain has TRBV29-1 and TRBJ2-1; 8 bases are a match to TRBD1. J lost 3 bases, V lost 5 bases, and 6 bases had no gene match. The CDR3 is made up of 14 amino acids. Per the germline V gene, CDR1 is SQVTM and CDR2 is ANQGSEA. CDR3 loop: CSVTGGQVYNEQFF. As DNA, the CDR3 is TGCAGCGTTACAGGGGGGCAAGTCTACAATGAGCAGTTCTTC.

A word on this clone: The same CDR3 also results from other DNA sequences found in this sample. V and J are TRBV28 and TRBJ1-4; 9 bases line up with TRBD1. Germline trimming cut 5 bases from V and 6 bases from J; bases unmatched to any gene: 4. Germline CDR1 and CDR2: MDHEN and SYDVKM. The CDR3 covers 14 residues. The CDR3 coding sequence is TGTGCCAGCAGTCCCCGGGACAGGGATGAAAAACTGTTTTTT. Translated: CASSPRDRDEKLFF.

Only a few counts were recorded for this clone. The rearrangement joins TRBV18 to TRBJ1-2; 7 nucleotides agree with TRBD1. The V segment lost 2 bases and the J segment 6 bases; nucleotides outside the gene matches: 9. The CDR3 has 15 amino acids. The V gene's germline CDR1 is KGHSH and CDR2 LQKENI. The CDR3 coding sequence is TGTGCCAGCTCACCAACCAGAGACAGGGTACATGGCTACACCTTC. Protein: CASSPTRDRVHGYTF.

The chain has TRBV27 and TRBJ1-5; 7 bases are a match to TRBD1. The CDR3 is 14 residues long. Trimming removed 5 bases from V and 7 bases from J; junction bases left unmatched: 8. Germline V CDR1 and CDR2: MNHEY, SMNVEV (reference sequence). CDR3 in DNA: TGTGCCAGCAGTCCCCAGGGGGTCGACCAGCCCCAGCATTTT. Protein product: CASSPQGVDQPQHF.

The CDR3 sequence is CASSILEWAGVPFF. The DNA of the CDR3 is TGTGCCAGTAGTATCTTAGAATGGGCAGGCGTTCCTTTCTTT. The chain combines TRBV19 with TRBJ1-1; D uncertain. This CDR3 contains 14 residues. CDR1 is LNHDA, CDR2 SQIVND, per germline (reference sequence). V was clipped by 3 bases and J by 12 bases, with 20 bases between them.

CDR3 DNA sequence: TGCGCCAGCAGCCCCGGGCCGACAGGGCCTAGCACAGATACGCAGTATTTT. Translating gives CASSPGPTGPSTDTQYF. This chain connects TRBV4-1 to TRBJ2-3; 7 bases line up with TRBD1. In germline, CDR1 is MGHRA, CDR2 YSYEKL. This CDR3 spans 17 amino acids. The J segment lost 0 bases and the V segment lost 4 bases, leaving 10 bases of the junction unmatched.

V gene TRBV14 combines with J gene TRBJ1-3; D is unclear. Trimming took 1 base from V and 2 from J, leaving 6 bases between them. This CDR3 has 14 residues. Germline loops: CDR1 SGHDN, CDR2 FVKESK. CDR3 loop: CASSQGQTGNTIYF. The CDR3 bases are TGTGCCAGCAGCCAAGGGCAGACTGGAAACACCATATATTTT.

The chain recombines TRBV5-1 with TRBJ2-3, with a tentative D call TRBD2 (6 bases). V was trimmed by 4 bases and J by 2 bases, leaving 17 bases between them. From germline, CDR1 is SGHRS and CDR2 YFSETQ. There are 16 residues in the CDR3. In nucleotides, the CDR3 is TGCGCCAGCAGCCCCGGACTAACCGGCCCCACAGATACGCAGTATTTT. Its protein is CASSPGLTGPTDTQYF.

The gene calls are TRBV28 and TRBJ2-7; 14 bases are shared with TRBD2. CDR3 length: 18 amino acids. CDR1 and CDR2 (germline): MDHEN, SYDVKM. The ends lost 6 bases at V and 2 bases at J; junction bases unmatched: 12. CDR3 residues: CASSPRGLAGVLPYEQYF. The CDR3 DNA reads TGTGCCAGCAGCCCCCGGGGACTAGCGGGAGTTCTTCCCTACGAGCAGTACTTC.

The chain employs TRBV27 and TRBJ2-7; TRBD1 is a possible D gene (6 bases). The CDR3 spans 14 residues. Trimming stripped 5 bases from V and 3 bases from J, with 14 bases between. Germline V gene lookup returns CDR1 MNHEY and CDR2 SMNVEV (reference sequence). The CDR3 nucleotides are TGTGCCAGCAGTCGGACAGAAAGCGGCTACGAGCAGTACTTC. This gives the protein CASSRTESGYEQYF.

The table lists this clone with a count of one. The chain employs TRBV20-1 and TRBJ2-1; D unclear. The germline V gene has CDR1 DFQATT and CDR2 SNEGSKA (reference sequence). CDR3 length equals 11 residues. V shed 0 bases and J shed 9 bases, with 6 bases lying between them. The CDR3 reads CSARERGEQFF. As DNA, the CDR3 is TGCAGTGCTAGAGAGCGAGGTGAGCAGTTCTTC.

This chain joins TRBV6-1 and TRBJ2-1, with 7 bases aligning to TRBD2. The CDR3 contains 13 residues. Trimming removed 6 bases from V and 3 bases from J; junction bases left unmatched: 2. The germline V gene encodes CDR1 MNHNS and CDR2 SASEGT. CDR3 bases: TGTGCCAGCAGAGGGACTAACTACAATGAGCAGTTCTTC. It translates to CASRGTNYNEQFF.

The V call is TRBV14, the J call TRBJ1-2, with D unresolved. V was pared by 4 bases and J by 4 bases, with 16 bases between. The germline V gene encodes CDR1 SGHDN and CDR2 FVKESK. The CDR3 is 15 residues long. CDR3 residues: CASSPPGKISYGYTF. DNA of the CDR3: TGTGCCAGCAGCCCCCCGGGGAAGATCTCCTATGGCTACACCTTC.